This TCR beta chain was sequenced during a study of shared clonotypes between healthy human individuals. Study as a whole: The composition of the donors was a couple of women and a few men aged 18 to 49.

Assay execution proceeded at the deep level. Libraries were prepared by immunoSEQ multiplex PCR; TCRdb keeps only in-frame clonotypes and omits some of them. The sample consists of millions of clones, around nine tenths of them appearing once. V was shortened by 4 bases and J by 7 bases, with 11 bases between the two germline ends. Germline V gene sequence: CDR1 ENHRY, CDR2 SYGVKD. This CDR3 region has 14 residues. V and J are TRBV10-3 and TRBJ1-6; D not resolved. The sequenced sample was naive CD4+ T cells sorted from blood. Sample subset: CD45RA+ positively selected. The TCR was taken from a man between 18 and 29 years old in good health. CDR3 bases: TGTGCCATCAGTGCGGAAAGGATAAATTCACCCCTCCACTTT. Protein: CAISAERINSPLHF.